A selection of T cell receptor beta chains follows, all from one sample in a study of neurological immune-mediated disorders. In TCRdb, the 5' RACE reads were re-called with MiXCR into one record per CDR3 protein. The sample gives around 20,000 distinct CDR3 sequences, roughly 15% of which show up once; approximately 8% is in the top ten. Material: CD4+ T cells from blood. The origin of the receptors is a woman in her fifties or sixties with HTLV-1-associated myelopathy (HAM/TSP). Both conserved end residues are part of each CDR3. The D gene is left open where the match is weak. The size field is filled for only some rows; it gives once, few, many or a size class.

>.|TRBJ1-2|medium-sized|TRBV7-9
CASSLGGIGYTF
TGTGCCAGCAGCTTAGGGGGGATCGGCTACACCTTC
>TRBD1|TRBJ1-1|many|TRBV20-1
CSARDLSRTGVTEAFF
TGCAGTGCTAGAGATCTTTCACGTACAGGGGTCACTGAAGCTTTCTTT
>TRBD1|TRBJ1-1|many|TRBV27
CASRTTGGYTEAFF
TGTGCCAGCAGAACGACAGGGGGGTACACTGAAGCTTTCTTT
>.|TRBJ1-1|many|TRBV5-1
CASSLGSRGNTEAFF
TGCGCCAGCAGCTTGGGGTCCAGGGGGAACACTGAAGCTTTCTTT
>.|TRBJ1-4|many|TRBV5-1
CASSLDGSEKLFF
TGCGCCAGCAGCTTGGACGGTTCTGAAAAACTGTTTTTT
>.|TRBJ2-3|many|TRBV7-2
CASSPRMTNTQYF
TGTGCCAGCAGCCCGCGGATGACCAATACGCAGTATTTT
>.|TRBJ1-1|many|TRBV20-1
CSARDRLGAEAFF
TGCAGTGCTAGAGATAGGTTGGGCGCTGAAGCTTTCTTT
>.|TRBJ1-1|many|TRBV25-1
CASSDAGANTEAFF
TGTGCCAGCAGTGACGCGGGGGCCAACACTGAAGCTTTCTTT
>.|TRBJ1-3|many|TRBV20-1
CSARDLLKGEVGNTIYF
TGCAGTGCTAGAGATCTCTTAAAGGGGGAAGTTGGAAACACCATATATTTT
>TRBD1|TRBJ2-2|many|TRBV27
CASSRSRGRNTGELFF
TGTGCCAGCAGTCGTTCCAGGGGGCGTAACACCGGGGAGCTGTTTTTT
>.|TRBJ2-7|.|TRBV5-5
CAIIRGLQGLEQYF
TGTGCCATTATCCGGGGGTTACAGGGTCTCGAGCAGTACTTC
>.|TRBJ1-2|many|TRBV3-1
CASSHRVGEDGYTF
TGTGCCAGCAGCCATCGGGTAGGGGAGGATGGCTACACCTTC
>.|TRBJ1-1|many|TRBV6-1
CASSEFLPFTGKLRNTEAFF
TGTGCCAGCAGTGAATTCCTCCCCTTTACAGGGAAGTTAAGGAACACTGAAGCTTTCTTT
>TRBD2|TRBJ2-7|many|TRBV9
CASSVTSGPSYEQYF
TGTGCCAGCAGCGTAACTAGCGGGCCCTCCTACGAGCAGTACTTC
>.|TRBJ1-3|many|TRBV7-2
CASSLAPGGARNTIYF
TGTGCCAGCAGCTTGGCCCCCGGAGGGGCTAGAAACACCATATATTTT
>.|TRBJ2-5|many|TRBV10-3
CAISSGMGETQYF
TGTGCCATCAGTTCAGGGATGGGAGAGACCCAGTACTTC
>TRBD2|TRBJ2-7|many|TRBV4-1
CASSQEVNGRGARDEQYF
TGCGCCAGCAGCCAAGAAGTAAATGGGCGGGGGGCCCGGGACGAGCAGTACTTC
>.|TRBJ1-5|.|TRBV3-1
CASSRQGSNQPQHF
TGTGCCAGCAGCCGGCAGGGGAGCAATCAGCCCCAGCATTTT
>.|TRBJ2-7|many|TRBV20-1
CSARVQGLSYEQYF
TGCAGTGCTAGAGTCCAGGGCCTTTCCTACGAGCAGTACTTC
>.|TRBJ1-5|many|TRBV12-3/TRBV12-4
CASSRQFNQPQHF
TGTGCCAGCAGTAGACAGTTTAATCAGCCCCAGCATTTT
>.|TRBJ2-1|medium-sized|TRBV10-2
CASTTGWGDNEQFF
TGCGCCAGCACCACCGGGTGGGGGGACAATGAGCAGTTCTTC
>.|TRBJ2-3|many|TRBV3-1
CASSPGYFTDTQYF
TGTGCCAGCAGCCCCGGCTACTTCACAGATACGCAGTATTTT
>TRBD2|TRBJ2-2|medium-sized|TRBV7-2
CASSLVLAGPRELFF
TGTGCCAGCAGCTTAGTACTAGCGGGGCCCCGGGAGCTGTTTTTT
>.|TRBJ1-3|medium-sized|TRBV4-1
CASSLDRRSGNTIYF
TGCGCCAGCAGCCTGGACCGCCGCTCTGGAAACACCATATATTTT
>.|TRBJ2-2|.|TRBV4-2
CSSSQDAGELFF
TGTTCTAGCAGCCAAGACGCCGGGGAGCTGTTTTTT
>TRBD1|TRBJ2-7|many|TRBV5-1
CASSVYAGQGIGEQYF
TGCGCCAGCAGCGTGTACGCGGGACAGGGAATTGGAGAGCAGTACTTC
>.|TRBJ2-2|many|TRBV6-2/TRBV6-3
CASSRFDTGELFF
TGTGCCAGCAGTCGATTCGACACCGGGGAGCTGTTTTTT
>.|TRBJ2-3|medium-sized|TRBV15
CATSRVPGRTDTQYF
TGTGCCACCAGCAGAGTGCCAGGGAGGACAGATACGCAGTATTTT
>.|TRBJ2-2|many|TRBV29-1
CSPGTPLNTGELFF
TGCAGCCCTGGGACACCCTTGAACACCGGGGAGCTGTTTTTT